The 27 T cell receptor beta chains given below trace back to one sample, sequenced in a study of cytomegalovirus exposure and HLA in healthy donors. 13 Jbeta primers and 60 Vbeta primers were used for the PCR. Libraries were prepared by immunoSEQ multiplex PCR; TCRdb keeps only in-frame clonotypes and omits some of them. The table has some 170,000 clones, around 64% seen once. Input material: PBMCs. The source of these receptors is a woman aged 25 to 45 in good health and CMV-seronegative.

J is TRBJ2-5 and V is TRBV15; the match to TRBD2 covers 14 bases. CDR1 is LNHNV, CDR2 YYDKDF, per germline (reference sequence). The CDR3 sequence is 17 residues long. With 3 bases clipped from V and 5 bases from J, the junction kept 8 bases outside the gene matches. CDR3 nucleotides: TGTGCCACCAGCAGGCCCGGGACTAGCGGGAGTGTGGAGACCCAGTACTTC. Its protein product is CATSRPGTSGSVETQYF.

This clone has only a few counts. This chain uses TRBV6-6 with TRBJ1-5; D is ambiguous. The germline V gene has CDR1 MNHNY and CDR2 SVGAGI (reference sequence). Trimming took 6 bases from V and 1 from J, leaving 10 bases between them. CDR3 length: 14 amino acids. CDR3 amino acids: CASRGETSNQPQHF. Written as DNA, the CDR3 is TGTGCCAGCAGGGGCGAAACGAGCAATCAGCCCCAGCATTTT.

The chain combines TRBV7-8 with TRBJ1-3; D unresolved. V was clipped by 2 bases and J by 0 bases, with 11 bases between them. CDR1 and CDR2 from the germline V gene are SGHVS and FQNEAQ. CDR3 length: 16 amino acids. The CDR3 loop reads CASSLPDTYSGNTIYF. CDR3 DNA sequence: TGTGCCAGCAGCTTACCTGACACGTACTCTGGAAACACCATATATTTT.

This clone occurred once. V is TRBV7-6 and J is TRBJ1-1; 10 nucleotides align to TRBD1. Germline V CDR1 and CDR2: SGHVS, FNYEAQ. The CDR3 runs to 15 residues. Trimming at V came to 1 base and at J to 3 bases, leaving 2 bases not matched to a gene. CDR3 bases: TGTGCCAGCAGCTTAGGGGGGACAGGGGACACTGAAGCTTTCTTT. Translating gives CASSLGGTGDTEAFF.

The rearrangement links TRBV4-3 to TRBJ2-6, with a weak D call TRBD1 (7 bases). V was trimmed by 7 bases and J by 2 bases, leaving 15 bases between them. This CDR3 has 16 amino acids. CDR1 is LGHNA, CDR2 YSLEER, per germline. The CDR3 DNA sequence: TGCGCCAGCACGGGAGACGGGACAGCTGGGGCCAACGTCCTGACTTTC. This codes for CASTGDGTAGANVLTF.

The gene calls are TRBV7-2 and TRBJ2-5; D call uncertain. The J call may be faulty, since TRBJ2-7 better matches the DNA end. This CDR3 is built from 11 residues. Germline V gene sequence: CDR1 SGHTA, CDR2 FQGNSA. CDR3 amino acids: CASRYSYEQYF. The CDR3 DNA sequence: TGTGCCAGCAGATACTCCTACGAGCAGTACTTC.

This clone was counted at least ten times. J is TRBJ2-2 and V is TRBV7-3; no definite D call. The CDR3 length is 13 residues. Germline loops: CDR1 SGHTA, CDR2 FQGTGA. V lost 2 bases, J lost 4 bases, and 5 bases lay in between. In DNA form, the CDR3 reads TGTGCCAGCAGCTTATATCCCACCGGGGAGCTGTTTTTT. Translating it yields CASSLYPTGELFF.

This clone was detected a few times. The rearrangement uses TRBV10-3 and TRBJ2-7, with D hard to call. Germline CDR1 and CDR2: ENHRY and SYGVKD. Trimming cost V 0 bases and J 5 bases, with 5 bases left between them. The CDR3 is 12 residues long. The CDR3 DNA sequence: TGTGCCATCAGTGAGTCCCAAAACGAGCAGTACTTC. It is translated as CAISESQNEQYF.

The V call is TRBV4-2, the J call TRBJ2-3; 7 bases match TRBD2. Unmatched junction bases numbered 8, after V lost 0 bases and J lost 2 bases. Looked up from germline, CDR1 is LGHNA and CDR2 is YNFKEQ. The length of the CDR3 is 17 residues. The CDR3 reads CASSQDQASGNTDTQYF. CDR3 DNA: TGTGCCAGCAGCCAAGATCAAGCTAGCGGAAACACAGATACGCAGTATTTT.

The V and J genes are TRBV5-1 and TRBJ2-2; D remains unclear. Germline assignment: CDR1 SGHRS and CDR2 YFSETQ. The CDR3 is 14 amino acids. V gave up 1 base and J gave up 7 bases, with 11 bases separating them. The CDR3 is CASSLLVVDGELFF. For the CDR3, the DNA is TGCGCCAGCAGCTTGCTTGTAGTTGACGGGGAGCTGTTTTTT.

This clone was observed a few times. The V call is TRBV9, the J call TRBJ2-7, with 11 positions matching TRBD2. Germline CDR1 SGDLS, CDR2 YYNGEE. Losses at the gene ends were 3 bases for V and 4 bases for J; bases not matched to a gene: 3. CDR3 length: 14 amino acids. The DNA of the CDR3 is TGTGCCAGCAGCGCAGGGACTAGCGGATACGAGCAGTACTTC. Translation gives CASSAGTSGYEQYF.

This chain joins TRBV5-6 and TRBJ1-1; D gene ambiguous. Trimming took off 0 bases at V and 8 bases at J, with 11 bases between the two ends. Germline CDR1 reads SGHDT; CDR2 reads YYEEEE. CDR3 length equals 13 residues. The CDR3 loop is CASSLAGKSEAFF. CDR3 DNA: TGTGCCAGCAGCTTGGCCGGGAAGTCGGAAGCTTTCTTT.

A note on this clone: The junction departs from germline at one end; a sequencing error may be responsible. This chain links TRBV5-4 with TRBJ2-3; TRBD2 agrees at 8 bases. The CDR3 sequence is 15 residues long. CDR1 is SGHNT, CDR2 YYREEE, per germline (reference sequence). For the CDR3, the DNA is TGTGCCAGCAGCTTAAGCGGGAGAATTACAGAGACGCAGTATTTT. Protein sequence: CASSLSGRITETQYF.

This chain uses TRBV4-3 with TRBJ2-2; D is uncertain. Germline CDR1 LGHNA, CDR2 YSLEER. CDR3 size: 14 residues. V shed 0 bases and J shed 2 bases, with 4 bases lying between them. In DNA form, the CDR3 reads TGCGCCAGCAGCCAAGACAGAAACACCGGGGAGCTGTTTTTT. Translated, it gives CASSQDRNTGELFF.

This chain joins TRBV28 and TRBJ2-4; possible D gene TRBD2, 6 bases. The CDR3 consists of 17 residues. Germline V gives CDR1 MDHEN, CDR2 SYDVKM. Trimming pared 5 bases from V and 3 bases from J, leaving 20 bases between. CDR3 region: CASSPVLSGFVKNIQYF. CDR3 in DNA: TGTGCCAGCAGTCCTGTTCTGAGCGGGTTCGTCAAAAACATTCAGTACTTC. Complete variable domain (other parts from reference TRBV28 and TRBJ2-4): DVKVTQSSRYLVKRTGEKVFLECVQDMDHENMFWYRQDPGLGLRLIYFSYDVKMKEKGDIPEGYSVSREKKERFSLILESASTNQTSMYLCASSPVLSGFVKNIQYFGAGTRLSVL.

The chain is built from TRBV28 and TRBJ1-3; TRBD1 might be the D (6 bases). From germline, CDR1 is MDHEN and CDR2 SYDVKM. The CDR3 is made up of 15 amino acids. V shed 6 bases and J shed 1 base, with 13 bases lying between them. CDR3 loop: CASRGGTFSGNTIYF. CDR3 sequence (DNA): TGTGCCAGCAGAGGGGGAACCTTTTCTGGAAACACCATATATTTT. Using reference TRBV28 and TRBJ1-3 for the parts outside the CDR3, the full variable domain is DVKVTQSSRYLVKRTGEKVFLECVQDMDHENMFWYRQDPGLGLRLIYFSYDVKMKEKGDIPEGYSVSREKKERFSLILESASTNQTSMYLCASRGGTFSGNTIYFGEGSWLTVV.

The chain employs TRBV14 and TRBJ2-7; no clear D gene. The germline CDR1 and CDR2 sequences are SGHDN and FVKESK. The V gene lost 2 bases and the J gene lost 2 bases, with 10 bases spanning the gap. CDR3 length equals 14 residues. CDR3 sequence reads: CASSQSRNAYEQYF. For the CDR3, the DNA is TGTGCCAGCAGCCAAAGCAGGAACGCCTACGAGCAGTACTTC.

The chain combines TRBV5-4 with TRBJ1-4; the D is unclear. Trimming removed 6 bases from V and 5 bases from J, with 17 bases in between. Germline V lookup: CDR1 SGHNT, CDR2 YYREEE (reference sequence). CDR3 size: 15 residues. CDR3 in amino acids: CASTSLSGGNEKLFF. The CDR3 coding sequence is TGTGCCAGCACGTCTCTATCGGGTGGGAATGAAAAACTGTTTTTT.

This chain links TRBV27 with TRBJ2-7; 9 positions match TRBD2. J gave up 5 bases and V 3 bases, and 8 bases lay outside the gene matches. Germline loops: CDR1 MNHEY, CDR2 SMNVEV (reference sequence). The CDR3 loop spans 15 amino acids. Here the CDR3 DNA reads TGTGCCAGCAGTTTGGGCGGCGGGAGGGTGGACGAGCAGTACTTC. It is translated as CASSLGGGRVDEQYF.

V and J are TRBV7-9 and TRBJ2-7; 7 nucleotides agree with TRBD1. V dropped 5 bases and J dropped 3; count of bases not matched to a gene: 4. The V gene's germline CDR1 is SEHNR and CDR2 FQNEAQ (reference sequence). The CDR3 sequence is 13 residues long. The CDR3 here is CASSSGTDYEQYF. DNA for the CDR3: TGTGCCAGCAGCAGTGGGACAGACTACGAGCAGTACTTC.

V and J are TRBV5-4 and TRBJ2-5; no clear D. CDR1 is SGHNT and CDR2 is YYREEE in the germline V gene (reference sequence). V lost 4 bases, J lost 5 bases, and 18 bases lay in between. This CDR3 spans 15 amino acids. CDR3 protein: CASSPLASLAETQYF. CDR3 nucleotides: TGTGCCAGCAGCCCTCTGGCTAGTCTCGCTGAGACCCAGTACTTC.

This chain uses TRBV5-1 with TRBJ2-1; 10 bases agree with TRBD2. Germline V gives CDR1 SGHRS, CDR2 YFSETQ. CDR3 size: 17 residues. J was trimmed by 6 bases and V by 2 bases; bases with no gene match: 11. The CDR3 loop reads CASSFGGSGRAGNEQFF. Written as DNA, the CDR3 is TGCGCCAGCAGCTTCGGGGGGAGCGGGAGGGCCGGCAATGAGCAGTTCTTC.

V usage is TRBV4-1 and J usage is TRBJ2-2, with D possibly being TRBD1 (6 bases). V lost 10 bases to trimming and J lost 2 bases, with 23 bases between them. CDR1 is MGHRA and CDR2 is YSYEKL in the germline V gene. The CDR3 spans 17 residues. This chain's CDR3 is CATAFRDIRLNTGELFF. In nucleotides, the CDR3 is TGCGCCACCGCGTTCCGGGACATCCGCCTTAACACCGGGGAGCTGTTTTTT.

The J gene is TRBJ2-1, the V gene TRBV5-1; the D gene could be TRBD1 or TRBD2 (6 bases each). There are 16 residues in the CDR3. The germline V gene has CDR1 SGHRS and CDR2 YFSETQ. The V gene lost 4 bases and the J gene lost 2 bases, with 16 bases spanning the gap. The CDR3 sequence is CASSLEGVGTYNEQFF. In nucleotides, the CDR3 is TGCGCCAGCAGCCTGGAGGGGGTAGGGACCTACAATGAGCAGTTCTTC.

The chain combines TRBV5-1 with TRBJ2-1, with 10 bases matching TRBD2. CDR1 and CDR2 (germline): SGHRS, YFSETQ. V was clipped by 4 bases and J by 2 bases; unmatched bases: 6. The CDR3 is 16 amino acids. CDR3 DNA: TGCGCCAGCAGCCTCTGGACTAGCGGCACCTACAATGAGCAGTTCTTC. Encoded protein: CASSLWTSGTYNEQFF.

J is TRBJ2-3 and V is TRBV30; D is unclear. With 2 bases removed from V and 1 base from J, the gap between germline ends came to 4 bases. The CDR3 consists of 12 residues. Germline loops: CDR1 GTSNPN, CDR2 SVGIG (reference sequence). CDR3 sequence (DNA): TGTGCCTGGAGTCCTGGCACAGATACGCAGTATTTT. Translating gives CAWSPGTDTQYF.

The chain couples TRBV27 to TRBJ2-5; 8 bases fit TRBD2. The J call may be in error: the DNA end matches TRBJ2-7 better. Germline V gene sequence: CDR1 MNHEY, CDR2 SMNVEV (reference sequence). This CDR3 is built from 14 residues. The CDR3 DNA is TGTGCCAGCAGTTCCGGGGGGGGTTTAGACGAGCAGTACTTC. Amino acid sequence: CASSSGGGLDEQYF.